This T cell receptor (beta chain) emerged from a study of neurological immune-mediated disorders (dated by TCRdb to about 2019). For the study in its entirety: The study compared peripheral blood TCR-beta repertoires of HTLV-I-associated myelopathy (HAM/TSP) patients, multiple sclerosis patients and healthy controls using UMI-based sequencing. The approximately 110 TCR-beta libraries included longitudinal samples, technical triplicates and paired sorted CD4+ and CD8+ T-cell subsets alongside PBMC samples. The cohort included some 70 subjects: approximately 14 with HAM/TSP, about 35 with multiple sclerosis, and roughly 20 healthy controls.

Looking up the germline V gene yields CDR1 KGHSH and CDR2 LQKENI. Taken from cysteine to phenylalanine, the CDR3 has 14 residues. Only CDR3 DNA remains: 42 bases, in frame from the first base. From V the trimming removes 3 bases and from J it removes 3 bases, while the gene matches leave 3 bases of the junction unaccounted for. cDNA was synthesized by template-switch 5'RACE using a primer with a 10-nucleotide random unique molecular identifier that tagged each TCR transcript. Every sequencing run yielded over 160 million TCR-beta sequences covering 15-18 subjects. The RNeasy kit was used to extract total RNA. The KAPA Real-time Library Amplification kit was used to amplify TCR-beta VDJ regions with primers targeting the TCR constant region and the 5'RACE anchor. A first PCR added sample indexes and Illumina adaptors, and a second PCR then raised library yield. After Ampure bead purification, the roughly 650 bp TCR product was size-selected on a 2% E-gel SizeSelection system. Before pooling, library quality was checked on a Bioanalyzer, concentration was measured with Qubit, and libraries were quantified with the Kapa Library Quantification kit. An Illumina HiSeq 2500 sequenced the libraries paired-end 2 x 150 bp. To increase sequence diversity, about 25-31% phiX was spiked into each library pool. In the source study's methods: The UMI-based MiGEC pipeline processed quality-filtered reads and removed over 75% of raw TCR sequences during error correction. VDJ genes were aligned to IMGT germline references, and each clonotype was defined by a unique CDR3 amino acid sequence together with V-J genes. Clonal expansion, Shannon diversity and CDR3 relatedness (CalcPairwiseDistances, ClusterSamples) were evaluated with VDJtools, and phylogenetic trees were built with CLCbio workbench. Expanded clones were defined as having at least 8 unique UMIs, based on coefficient-of-variation modelling across technical triplicates. TCRdb applied fastp at Q25 and MiXCR to the public reads, then kept only in-frame beta chains. Each CDR3 protein gets just one entry, which takes the most common genes and DNA from the rows behind it. The V and J calls shown here were made by TCRdb, not taken from the authors' results. For this sample the table gives some 46,000 distinct CDR3 sequences, of which over 9% were detected only once. The top ten clonotypes cover about 5% of the sample.

Study-wide conclusions, independent of this receptor: No identical CDR3 amino acid sequences were found to be shared among expanded clones across subjects, suggesting that TCR-beta repertoires were private in all groups. TCR clonal expansion was greatest in HAM/TSP patients and smallest in MS patients, who ranked below even healthy controls.

At least ten counts were recorded for this clonotype. Its antigen remains unidentified. Per-base qualities were not stored, and no clone one base away is much larger. For the unsorted PBMC libraries, 2 million PBMCs were stored in RNAlater at -80 degrees C until RNA extraction and were used to generate the libraries. Peripheral blood underwent Ficoll-Hypaque density gradient centrifugation to isolate PBMCs, which were then cryopreserved in liquid nitrogen. The sequence links TRBV18 to TRBJ2-7; TRBD2 lines up with 9 middle nucleotides. The TCR comes from a man between 65 and 85 years old with HTLV-1-associated myelopathy (HAM/TSP). Sequencing input: PBMCs. CDR3 region: CASSPTSGRYEQYF. Here is the DNA: TGTGCCAGCTCACCTACTAGCGGGCGCTACGAGCAGTACTTC. With the portions outside the CDR3 filled from the reference TRBV18 and TRBJ2-7 genes, the complete variable region becomes NAGVMQNPRHLVRRRGQEARLRCSPMKGHSHVYWYRQLPEEGLKFMVYLQKENIIDESGMPKERFSAEFPKEGPSILRIQQVVRGDSAAYFCASSPTSGRYEQYFGPGTRLTVT.